A single sample is the source of the 24 T cell receptor beta chains below, sequenced in a study of blood T cell repertoires in COVID-19. The repertoire was sequenced with immunoSEQ multiplex PCR; TCRdb's copy has only in-frame clones and lacks some. The repertoire has 110,000 or so clones, approximately 71% of them found once; the top ten carry 7.9%. The sequencing sample was made of peripheral blood. Receptor source: a human donor in a cohort sampled during active COVID-19.

This clone was seen only a few times. J is TRBJ1-3 and V is TRBV5-6; TRBD1 matches at 7 bases. CDR3 length equals 15 residues. Germline assignment: CDR1 SGHDT and CDR2 YYEEEE. V dropped 4 bases and J dropped 1; count of bases not matched to a gene: 5. The CDR3 sequence is CASSPRGPSGNTIYF. Written as DNA, the CDR3 is TGTGCCAGCAGCCCGAGGGGGCCATCTGGAAACACCATATATTTT.

Only a few counts were recorded for this clone. This rearrangement joins TRBV19 to TRBJ1-2; 7 bases line up with TRBD1. V was clipped by 6 bases and J by 4 bases; unmatched bases: 8. This CDR3 spans 14 amino acids. Germline V gene sequence: CDR1 LNHDA, CDR2 SQIVND (reference sequence). This CDR3 is CASSPGQSLYGYTF. CDR3 nucleotides: TGTGCCAGTAGCCCGGGACAGAGCCTCTATGGCTACACCTTC.

The genes are TRBV12-3 or TRBV12-4 and TRBJ1-2, with no clear D. Trimming took 2 bases from V and 7 from J, leaving 5 bases between them. This CDR3 spans 11 amino acids. CDR3 nucleotides: TGTGCCAGCAGTTTACGGGGTGGCTACACCTTC. Protein sequence: CASSLRGGYTF.

The chain carries TRBV27 and TRBJ2-7, with D perhaps matching TRBD2 (7 bases). The germline CDR1 and CDR2 sequences are MNHEY and SMNVEV (reference sequence). Trimming took 2 bases from V and 2 from J, leaving 10 bases between them. The CDR3 spans 14 residues. In DNA form, the CDR3 reads TGTGCCAGCAGTTTAGACGGGGGGCCCTACGAGCAGTACTTC. This translates into CASSLDGGPYEQYF.

This clone was seen more than once but under ten times. The chain couples TRBV7-8 to TRBJ2-7; a weak D match, TRBD1 (5 bases). The V end lost 2 bases, the J end lost 1 base, and 12 bases lay between the germline ends. Germline V CDR1 and CDR2: SGHVS, FQNEAQ. CDR3 length equals 15 residues. CDR3 in amino acids: CASSLHQGPSYEQYF. The CDR3, as DNA: TGTGCCAGCAGCTTACACCAGGGCCCATCCTACGAGCAGTACTTC.

J is TRBJ2-7 and V is TRBV18, with 8 bases that match TRBD2. This CDR3 contains 16 residues. Trimming removed 3 bases from V and 7 bases from J; junction bases left unmatched: 14. The germline CDR1 and CDR2 sequences are KGHSH and LQKENI. The chain's CDR3 is CASSPDGGASAREQYF. Written as DNA, the CDR3 is TGTGCCAGCTCACCCGACGGGGGGGCTTCAGCCAGGGAGCAGTACTTC.

The chain links TRBV2 to TRBJ2-3; TRBD2 matches 12 bases. CDR1 is SNHLY, CDR2 FYNNEI, per germline. This CDR3 region has 16 residues. V shed 3 bases, J shed 0 bases, and the junction held 1 base outside the gene matches. The CDR3 spells CASSEGLAGSTDTQYF. The DNA for the CDR3 is TGTGCCAGCAGTGAGGGACTAGCGGGTAGCACAGATACGCAGTATTTT.

This clone was observed a single time. This chain connects TRBV21-1 to TRBJ2-7; TRBD1, the D gene given by the table, was not confirmed from the DNA. TRBV21-1 is given as a pseudogene. The CDR3 has 15 amino acids. The CDR3, as DNA: TGTGCCAGCAGCGAGGCAGGGGGCATTCCCTATGAGCAGTACTTC. This gives the protein CASSEAGGIPYEQYF.

V is TRBV7-2 and J is TRBJ1-6; 8 bases are a match to TRBD1. The CDR3 length is 16 residues. Germline-derived CDR1 and CDR2 are SGHTA and FQGNSA. V lost 1 base to trimming and J lost 8 bases; unmatched junction nucleotides: 7. This CDR3 reads CASSLVGAGGDSPLHF. The CDR3 DNA sequence: TGTGCCAGCAGCTTAGTAGGTGCAGGGGGCGATTCACCCCTCCACTTT.

This rearrangement joins TRBV29-1 to TRBJ1-1; D may be TRBD1 (5 bases). V lost 6 bases and J 7 bases, leaving 12 bases between the germline ends. Per germline, CDR1 SQVTM and CDR2 ANQGSEA. The CDR3 extends over 11 amino acids. The CDR3 DNA reads as TGCAGCGTACTCGGGAGGGGTGAAGCTTTCTTT. This translates into CSVLGRGEAFF.

The chain couples TRBV6-5 to TRBJ2-5, with D perhaps TRBD1 (6 bases). The germline V gene encodes CDR1 MNHEY and CDR2 SVGAGI. Trimming cost V 6 bases and J 3 bases, with 11 bases left between them. CDR3 length equals 13 residues. The CDR3 nucleotides are TGTGCCAGCAGGAAAGGGGGTGAAGAGACCCAGTACTTC. It specifies CASRKGGEETQYF.

The genes are TRBV24-1 and TRBJ2-7; tentatively, D is TRBD2 (6 bases). The V and J ends lost 3 bases and 6 bases respectively, with 14 bases between them. Germline V gene lookup returns CDR1 KGHDR and CDR2 SFDVKD. The CDR3 consists of 14 residues. This CDR3 reads CATSDTSSDSEQYF. The DNA of the CDR3 is TGTGCCACCAGTGATACTAGCAGCGACAGCGAGCAGTACTTC.

The rearrangement uses TRBV10-3 and TRBJ1-1; 7 bases are a match to TRBD1. Trimming took 4 bases from V and 2 from J; bases not matched to a gene: 7. CDR3 size: 15 residues. Germline V gene data show CDR1 as ENHRY and CDR2 as SYGVKD. The CDR3 loop reads CAISGVTGLNTEAFF. CDR3 coding DNA: TGTGCCATCAGTGGGGTGACAGGGCTCAACACTGAAGCTTTCTTT.

This clone has just a few counts. The chain recombines TRBV3-1 (or the pseudogene TRBV3-2) with TRBJ2-1, with D tentatively TRBD2 (5 bases). The CDR3 totals 17 residues. V was clipped by 7 bases and J by 0 bases, with 19 bases between them. CDR1 and CDR2 from the germline V gene are LGHDT and YNNKEL (reference sequence). CDR3 amino acids: CASTLGVALSSYNEQFF. CDR3 DNA: TGTGCCAGCACCCTCGGGGTAGCACTGAGCTCCTACAATGAGCAGTTCTTC.

The chain couples TRBV28 to TRBJ1-2, with 11 bases aligning to TRBD1. Germline V lookup: CDR1 MDHEN, CDR2 SYDVKM. The CDR3 runs to 16 residues. The ends lost 3 bases at V and 7 bases at J; junction bases unmatched: 10. DNA of the CDR3: TGTGCCAGCAGTTTGGGTCGGACAGGGGGCGTGAGTGGCTACACCTTC. Its protein product is CASSLGRTGGVSGYTF.

This clone was picked up a small number of times. This rearrangement joins TRBV4-2 to TRBJ1-5; 9 positions agree with TRBD1. The length of the CDR3 is 14 residues. Per the germline V gene, CDR1 is LGHNA and CDR2 is YNFKEQ. V trimming: 5 bases; J trimming: 4 bases; junction bases outside the gene matches: 3. CDR3 nucleotides: TGTGCCAGCAGCGGGACAGGGAGGAATCAGCCCCAGCATTTT. This sequence encodes CASSGTGRNQPQHF.

The chain combines TRBV30 with TRBJ2-1; TRBD1 is a possible D gene (7 bases). Trimming took off 0 bases at V and 6 bases at J, with 15 bases between the two ends. The CDR3 spans 15 residues. Germline CDR1 GTSNPN, CDR2 SVGIG (reference sequence). CDR3 nucleotide sequence: TGTGCCTGGAGTGTCCGACAGGGAGGAATCAATGAGCAGTTCTTC. Protein sequence: CAWSVRQGGINEQFF.

V usage is TRBV7-9 and J usage is TRBJ2-7; D might be TRBD2 (7 bases). The CDR3 consists of 16 residues. The germline V and J ends were trimmed by 3 bases and 4 bases, with 19 bases remaining between them. From germline, CDR1 is SEHNR and CDR2 FQNEAQ (reference sequence). CDR3 sequence reads: CASSFITGGRVYEQYF. CDR3 DNA sequence: TGTGCCAGCAGCTTCATTACGGGGGGCCGGGTGTACGAGCAGTACTTC.

The chain couples TRBV5-1 to TRBJ2-7; 9 nucleotides match TRBD2. Germline loops: CDR1 SGHRS, CDR2 YFSETQ. The J segment lost 4 bases and the V segment lost 2 bases, leaving 4 bases of the junction unmatched. The CDR3 has 14 residues. CDR3 amino acids: CASSLSGRYYEQYF. CDR3 sequence (DNA): TGCGCCAGCAGCTTAAGCGGGAGGTATTACGAGCAGTACTTC.

This chain joins TRBV15 and TRBJ2-7; 9 bases match TRBD1. The junction had 9 bases not matched to a gene; V was cut back by 5 bases and J by 4 bases. Germline CDR1 reads LNHNV; CDR2 reads YYDKDF (reference sequence). This CDR3 comprises 15 residues. CDR3 sequence (DNA): TGTGCCACCAGCGGAGGTCTGGACAGGGGTTACGAGCAGTACTTC. It translates to CATSGGLDRGYEQYF.

The chain uses TRBV5-1 and TRBJ2-7; 7 bases fit TRBD1. Germline V gene lookup returns CDR1 SGHRS and CDR2 YFSETQ. Trimming removed 3 bases from V and 3 bases from J; junction bases left unmatched: 6. The CDR3 extends over 14 amino acids. The CDR3 DNA follows: TGCGCCAGCAGCTCCCCGGGACAGTTCTACGAGCAGTACTTC. Translating it yields CASSSPGQFYEQYF.

The sample holds many counts of this clone. J is TRBJ1-5 and V is TRBV6-1, with TRBD1 as a possible D gene (5 bases). Germline CDR1 reads MNHNS; CDR2 reads SASEGT. V lost 1 base to trimming and J lost 6 bases, with 13 bases between them. This CDR3 contains 15 residues. The CDR3 reads CASSEEGEGSQPQHF. The DNA for the CDR3 is TGTGCCAGCAGTGAAGAAGGGGAGGGGAGTCAGCCCCAGCATTTT.

V usage is TRBV2 and J usage is TRBJ1-1, with D perhaps matching TRBD1 (5 bases). This CDR3 is 14 amino acids long. Trimming pared 3 bases from V and 3 bases from J, leaving 11 bases between. The germline CDR1 and CDR2 sequences are SNHLY and FYNNEI. The CDR3 DNA sequence: TGTGCCAGCAGTGAGGCAGGGAGGGACACTGAAGCTTTCTTT. Protein sequence: CASSEAGRDTEAFF.

The chain combines TRBV18 with TRBJ2-2; weak D call: TRBD1 (5 bases). Germline V CDR1 and CDR2: KGHSH, LQKENI. V gave up 3 bases and J gave up 4 bases, with 12 bases separating them. The CDR3 loop spans 15 amino acids. The CDR3 DNA reads TGTGCCAGCTCACCTGGCAGGGTTGGCACCGGGGAGCTGTTTTTT. It codes for CASSPGRVGTGELFF.